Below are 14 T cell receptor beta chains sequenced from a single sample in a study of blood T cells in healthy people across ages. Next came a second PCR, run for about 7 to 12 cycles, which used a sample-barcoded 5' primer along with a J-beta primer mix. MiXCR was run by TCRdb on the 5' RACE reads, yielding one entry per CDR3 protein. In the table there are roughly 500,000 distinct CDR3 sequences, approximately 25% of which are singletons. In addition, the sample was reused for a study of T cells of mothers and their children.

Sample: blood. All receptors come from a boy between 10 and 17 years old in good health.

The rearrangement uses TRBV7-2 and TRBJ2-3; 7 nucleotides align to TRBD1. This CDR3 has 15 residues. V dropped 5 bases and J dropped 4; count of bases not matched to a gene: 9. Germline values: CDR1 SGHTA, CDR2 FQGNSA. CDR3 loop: CASSRVLGGPDTQYF. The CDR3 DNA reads TGTGCCAGCAGCCGAGTTCTAGGGGGCCCAGATACGCAGTATTTT.

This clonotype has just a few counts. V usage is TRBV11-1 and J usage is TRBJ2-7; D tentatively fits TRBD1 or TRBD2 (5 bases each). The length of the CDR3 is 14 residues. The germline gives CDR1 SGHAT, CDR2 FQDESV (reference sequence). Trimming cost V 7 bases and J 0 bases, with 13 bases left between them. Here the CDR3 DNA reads TGTGCCAGCACGCAGTGGGGGACCTCCTACGAGCAGTACTTC. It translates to CASTQWGTSYEQYF.

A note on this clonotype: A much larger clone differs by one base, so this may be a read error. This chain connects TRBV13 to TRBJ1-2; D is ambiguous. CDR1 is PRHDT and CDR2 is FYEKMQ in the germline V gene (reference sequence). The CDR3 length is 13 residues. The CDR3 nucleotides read TGTGCCAGCAGCTTAGGCAGGTTGGGTGGCTACGCCTTC. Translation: CASSLGRLGGYAF.

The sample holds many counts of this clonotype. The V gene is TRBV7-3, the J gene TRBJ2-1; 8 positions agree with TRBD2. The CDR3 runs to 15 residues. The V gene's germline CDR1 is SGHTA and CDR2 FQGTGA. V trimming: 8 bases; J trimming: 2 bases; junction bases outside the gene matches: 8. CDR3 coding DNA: TGTGCCAGCTCTCAAGCGGGAGTCCCCTACAATGAGCAGTTCTTC. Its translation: CASSQAGVPYNEQFF.

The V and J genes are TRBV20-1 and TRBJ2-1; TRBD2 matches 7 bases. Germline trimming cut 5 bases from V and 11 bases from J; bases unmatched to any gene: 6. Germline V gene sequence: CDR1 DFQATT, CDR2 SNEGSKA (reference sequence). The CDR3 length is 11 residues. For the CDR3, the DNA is TGCAGTGCTTCGGAGGGACTACAGCAGTTCTTC. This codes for CSASEGLQQFF.

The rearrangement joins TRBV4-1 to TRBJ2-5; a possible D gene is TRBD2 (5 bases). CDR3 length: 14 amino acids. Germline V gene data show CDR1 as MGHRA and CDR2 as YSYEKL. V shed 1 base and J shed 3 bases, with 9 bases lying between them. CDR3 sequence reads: CASSQVSGKETQYF. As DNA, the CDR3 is TGCGCCAGCAGCCAAGTATCCGGGAAAGAGACCCAGTACTTC.

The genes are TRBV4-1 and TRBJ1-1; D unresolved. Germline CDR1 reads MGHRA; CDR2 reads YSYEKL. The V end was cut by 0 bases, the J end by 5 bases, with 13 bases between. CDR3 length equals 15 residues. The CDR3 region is CASSQEDTWETEAFF. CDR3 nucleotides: TGCGCCAGCAGCCAAGAAGACACCTGGGAGACTGAAGCTTTCTTT.

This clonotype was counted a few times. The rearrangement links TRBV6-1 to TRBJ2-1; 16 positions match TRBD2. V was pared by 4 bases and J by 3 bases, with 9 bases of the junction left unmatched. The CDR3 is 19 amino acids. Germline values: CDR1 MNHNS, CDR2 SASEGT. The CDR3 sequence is CASSGATGTSGGGYNEQFF. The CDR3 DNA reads TGTGCCAGCAGTGGGGCAACCGGGACTAGCGGGGGGGGCTACAATGAGCAGTTCTTC.

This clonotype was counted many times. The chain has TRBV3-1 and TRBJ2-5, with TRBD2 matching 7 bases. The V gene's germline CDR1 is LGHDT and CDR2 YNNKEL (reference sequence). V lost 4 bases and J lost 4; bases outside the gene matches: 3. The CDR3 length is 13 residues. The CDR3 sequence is CASSPGGRETQYF. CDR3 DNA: TGTGCCAGCAGCCCGGGAGGTAGAGAGACCCAGTACTTC.

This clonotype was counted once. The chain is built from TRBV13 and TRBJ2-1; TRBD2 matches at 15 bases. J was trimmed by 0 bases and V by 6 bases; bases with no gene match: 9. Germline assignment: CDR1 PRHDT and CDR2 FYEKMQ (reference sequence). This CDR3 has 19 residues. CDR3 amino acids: CASSPPGTSGGHSYNEQFF. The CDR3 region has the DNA TGTGCCAGCAGTCCTCCCGGGACTAGCGGGGGGCACTCCTACAATGAGCAGTTCTTC.

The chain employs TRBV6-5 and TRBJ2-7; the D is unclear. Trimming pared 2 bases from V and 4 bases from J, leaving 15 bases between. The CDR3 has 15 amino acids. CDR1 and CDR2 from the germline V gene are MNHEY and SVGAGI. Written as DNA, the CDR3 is TGTGCCAGCAGTTACGCGTCGCCAGAGATATACGAGCAGTACTTC. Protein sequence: CASSYASPEIYEQYF.

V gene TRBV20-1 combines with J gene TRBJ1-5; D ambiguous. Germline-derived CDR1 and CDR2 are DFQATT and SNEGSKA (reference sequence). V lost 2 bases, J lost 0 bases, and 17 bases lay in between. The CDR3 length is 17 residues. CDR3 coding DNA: TGCAGTGCTAGACGACGGGCCAAGACCTATAGCAATCAGCCCCAGCATTTT. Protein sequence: CSARRRAKTYSNQPQHF.

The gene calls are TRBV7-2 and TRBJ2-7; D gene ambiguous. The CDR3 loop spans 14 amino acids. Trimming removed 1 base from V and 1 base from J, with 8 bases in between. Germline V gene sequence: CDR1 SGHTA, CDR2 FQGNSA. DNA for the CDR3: TGTGCCAGCAGCTTAGGAGTGTTTTCCTACGAGCAGTACTTC. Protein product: CASSLGVFSYEQYF.

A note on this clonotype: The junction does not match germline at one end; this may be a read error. CDR3 amino acids: CASSSSSGRFF. The CDR3 coding sequence is TGTGCCAGCAGCTCCTCTAGCGGCCGGTTCTTC. This sequence joins TRBV7-2 and TRBJ2-5, with 7 nucleotides matching TRBD2. CDR3 length: 11 residues. CDR1 is SGHTA and CDR2 is FQGNSA in the germline V gene.